The sequence of this T cell receptor beta chain was determined in a study of identical twins. The study, taken as a whole, reports: Insertion counts were lower in abundant cord blood beta clonotypes, a trend that memory repertoires did not show. Beta out-of-frame sequences displayed a weaker excess of sharing between twins.

The CDR3 sequence is 15 residues long. V lost 0 bases, J lost 0 bases, and 8 bases lay in between. CDR1 is MGHRA and CDR2 is YSYEKL in the germline V gene. In its sample, this clonotype was seen many times. Its antigen is as yet unknown. Unique molecular identifiers were present on the cDNA, and a universal primer site came from template switching. TCRdb reprocessed the 5' RACE reads with MiXCR, giving one entry per CDR3 protein. The repertoire holds 700,000 or so distinct CDR3 sequences, with around 8.6% as singletons. The sample also formed part of further work on yellow fever vaccine responses in identical twins.

The clonotype originates from a woman aged 18-29 years in good health. This chain links TRBV4-1 with TRBJ1-2; tentative D call: TRBD1 (5 bases). The sequencing input was PBMCs. CDR3 nucleotides: TGCGCCAGCAGCCAAGAGAGGGGCGCTAACTATGGCTACACCTTC. Its protein product is CASSQERGANYGYTF.